This T cell receptor (beta chain) appears in the sequencing data of a study of identical twins. cDNA molecules carried unique molecular identifiers, and template switching added a universal primer site. Via MiXCR, TCRdb re-called the 5' RACE reads, giving one row per CDR3 protein. This table has about 530,000 distinct CDR3 sequences, around 15% appearing once. In its sample, this clonotype was seen many times. Its antigen is as yet unknown. Study-level results: Cross-sectional statistical analysis was relied on for the conclusions, without the same donors being followed. Out-of-frame TCR alpha sharing observed in monozygotic twins exceeded model estimates. Abundant beta clonotypes from cord blood bore fewer insertions; memory repertoires lacked this pattern.

From germline, CDR1 is LGHDT and CDR2 YNNKEL (reference sequence). The CDR3 totals 14 residues. The V and J ends lost 4 bases and 7 bases respectively, with 16 bases between them. These same data were also listed under a study on yellow fever vaccine responses in identical twins.

The sequence was collected from a woman under 30 in good health. The rearrangement links TRBV3-1 to TRBJ1-1; tentative D call: TRBD1 (5 bases). The source material was CD4+ T cells sorted from blood. Here the CDR3 reads CASSPDTGRGEAFF. CDR3 sequence (DNA): TGTGCCAGCAGCCCGGACACTGGTCGTGGTGAAGCTTTCTTT.